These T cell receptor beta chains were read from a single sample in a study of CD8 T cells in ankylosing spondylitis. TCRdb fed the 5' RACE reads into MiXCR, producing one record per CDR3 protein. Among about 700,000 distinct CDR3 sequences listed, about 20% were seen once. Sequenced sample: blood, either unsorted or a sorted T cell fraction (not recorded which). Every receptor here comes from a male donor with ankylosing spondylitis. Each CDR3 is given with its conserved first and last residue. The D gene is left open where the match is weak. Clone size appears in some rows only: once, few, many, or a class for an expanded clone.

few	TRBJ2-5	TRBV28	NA	TGTGCCAGCAGCGCAGCAGTGTACCAAGAGACCCAGTACTTC	CASSAAVYQETQYF
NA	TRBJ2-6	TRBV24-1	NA	TGTGCCACCAGTGATTTTGGGGCTGGTGGGGCCAACGTCCTGACTTTC	CATSDFGAGGANVLTF
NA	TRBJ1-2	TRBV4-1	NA	TGCGCCAGCAGCCGGGAGACAGGACCGTCCTATGGCTACACCTTC	CASSRETGPSYGYTF
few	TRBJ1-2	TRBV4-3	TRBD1	TGCGCCAGCAGCCTGACCGGGACAGGGCTTAACTATGGCTACACCTTC	CASSLTGTGLNYGYTF
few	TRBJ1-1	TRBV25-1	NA	TGTGCCAGCAGTGAACCGGGGGGCTGGAACACTGAAGCTTTCTTT	CASSEPGGWNTEAFF
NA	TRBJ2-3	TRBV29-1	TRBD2	TGCAGCGTTGGTCCTAGCGGGGGGGAACGAACAGATACGCAGTATTTT	CSVGPSGGERTDTQYF
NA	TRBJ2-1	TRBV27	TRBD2	TGTGCCAGCACGGCCGGGACTAGCGGATACAATGAGCAGTTCTTC	CASTAGTSGYNEQFF
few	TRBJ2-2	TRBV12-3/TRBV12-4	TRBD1	TGTGCCAGCACTCGGACAGGGGCGAGCGGGGAGCTGTTTTTT	CASTRTGASGELFF
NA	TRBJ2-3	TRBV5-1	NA	TGCGCCAGCAGCTCCAGAGGGGTTAGCACAGATACGCAGTATTTT	CASSSRGVSTDTQYF
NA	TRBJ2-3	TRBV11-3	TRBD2	TGTGCCAGCAGTCCGGGGGGAACGGGCACAGATACGCAGTATTTT	CASSPGGTGTDTQYF
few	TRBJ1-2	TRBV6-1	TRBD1	TGTGCCAGCAGTCCCCGGACAGGGTATATCTATGGCTACACCTTC	CASSPRTGYIYGYTF
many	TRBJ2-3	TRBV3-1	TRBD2	TGTGCCAGCAGCCAAGCGAGGGGAGGGAGGCCAGATACGCAGTATTTT	CASSQARGGRPDTQYF
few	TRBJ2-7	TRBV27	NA	TGTGCCAGCAGCCGGACAGCTGCCTACGAGCAGTACTTC	CASSRTAAYEQYF
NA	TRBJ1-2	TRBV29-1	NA	TGCAGCGTGATCCCAGGGCAGGGGTATGGCTACACCTTC	CSVIPGQGYGYTF
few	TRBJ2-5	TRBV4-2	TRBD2	TGTGCCAGCAGCTTACGGACTAGCGGGAGCGTCCAAGAGACCCAGTACTTC	CASSLRTSGSVQETQYF
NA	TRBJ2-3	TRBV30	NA	TGTGCCTGGAGTATAGACACAGATACGCAGTATTTT	CAWSIDTDTQYF
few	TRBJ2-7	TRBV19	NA	TGTGCCAGTAGTATTGGGGCGGGACTGTACGAGCAGTACTTC	CASSIGAGLYEQYF
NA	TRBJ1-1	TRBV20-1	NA	TGCAGTGCTAGAGCTGGCCAGGCGAACACTGAAGCTTTCTTT	CSARAGQANTEAFF
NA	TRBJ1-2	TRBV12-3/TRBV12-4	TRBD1	TGTGCCAGCAGGCCCGGGACAGGGGGCCGGCCGTACGCTGGCTACACCTTC	CASRPGTGGRPYAGYTF
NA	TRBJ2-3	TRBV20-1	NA	TGCAGTGCTAGTGGACAGAGCGGATCCATCGGCACAGATACGCAGTATTTT	CSASGQSGSIGTDTQYF
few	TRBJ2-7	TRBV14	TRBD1	TGTGCCAGCAGCCTAAAAGAGGGGGCCAAGAGAGTCGGAGAAGGGAGAGACGAGCAGTACTTC	CASSLKEGAKRVGEGRDEQYF
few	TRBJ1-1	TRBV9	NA	TGTGCCAGCAGCGTGGGGGGCCAGGGAACTGAAGCTTTCTTT	CASSVGGQGTEAFF
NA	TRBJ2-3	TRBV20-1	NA	TGCAGTGCTAGCTTCGCAGGGCCAGATACGCAGTATTTT	CSASFAGPDTQYF
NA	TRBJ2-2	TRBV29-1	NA	TGCAGCGTTCGCACGAGGCCCTTCAAAATTGACACCGGGGAGCTGTTTTTT	CSVRTRPFKIDTGELFF
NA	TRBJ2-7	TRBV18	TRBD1	TGTGCCAGCTCTCTCGGGACAGGGGACAACTACGAGCAGTACTTC	CASSLGTGDNYEQYF
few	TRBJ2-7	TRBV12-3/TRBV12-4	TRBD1	TGTGCCACCCGGGACAGAAGCTCCTACGAGCAGTACTTC	CATRDRSSYEQYF
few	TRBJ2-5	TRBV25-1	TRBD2	TGTGCCACTGCCACCAGACTAGCGGGAACGATCCAAGAGACCCAGTACTTC	CATATRLAGTIQETQYF
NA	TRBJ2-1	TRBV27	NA	TGTGCCAGCCGGTTAGGGGTTGGCTACAATGAGCAGTTCTTC	CASRLGVGYNEQFF
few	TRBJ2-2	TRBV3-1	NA	TGTGCCAGCAGCCAAGTGGGCGGGGAGCTGTTTTTT	CASSQVGGELFF
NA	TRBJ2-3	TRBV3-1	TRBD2	TGTGCCAGCAGCAAACCGGGACTAGCGGGAGTAACAGATACGCAGTATTTT	CASSKPGLAGVTDTQYF
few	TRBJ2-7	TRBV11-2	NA	TGTGCCAGCAGCTCCTCGCAGGGACTCGGGTTTTACGAGCAGTACTTC	CASSSSQGLGFYEQYF
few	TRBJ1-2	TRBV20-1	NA	TGCAGGCTTCATGGCTACACCTTC	CRLHGYTF
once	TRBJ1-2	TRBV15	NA	TGTGCCACCAGCAGAGGTGAAAGTTACGGCTACACCTTC	CATSRGESYGYTF
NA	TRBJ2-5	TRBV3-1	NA	TGTGCCAGCAGCCAAGTGAGGTCGGAGCAAGAGACCCAGTACTTC	CASSQVRSEQETQYF